This T cell receptor beta chain stems from a study of T cells in Graves' hyperthyroidism and ophthalmopathy. Comment on this clonotype: Its antigen is as yet unknown.

Under 3 months was the duration of disease in ophthalmopathy patients, who also had a Clinical Activity Score of at least 3 and a NOSPECS grade of at least 4. Uncontrolled infection, other autoimmune disease, pregnancy or lactation disqualified patients from enrolment. The diagnoses drew upon clinical symptoms, serum thyroxine and TRAb, thyroid ultrasound and orbital computed tomography. Findings and limits, study-wide: Separation of ophthalmopathy from stable hyperthyroidism was achieved by a 13 V-J model.

The CDR3 sequence is 19 residues long. V gave up 4 bases and J gave up 0 bases; unmatched junction bases: 14. Amplified TCR beta CDR3 regions came from RNA transcripts. HTBI primers were the set used in a first-round RT-PCR of the TCR CDR3. MiXCR, applied by TCRdb to the multiplex PCR reads, yields one record per CDR3 protein. The sample includes hundreds of thousands of distinct CDR3 sequences, about 14% of them seen just once. The specimen sequenced was blood. The receptor was derived from a woman in her forties with Graves' ophthalmopathy. The rearrangement joins TRBV12-3 or TRBV12-4 to TRBJ1-3; 8 positions match TRBD1. In DNA, the CDR3 is TGTGCCAGCAGTTCCGGATTCGGACAGGGAAGGCTCTCTGGAAACACCATATATTTT. Translation: CASSSGFGQGRLSGNTIYF.